A single count supports the clone carrying this T cell receptor beta chain. Its antigen is currently unknown. The sample is drawn from a study of vaccination and CD4 T cells after COVID-19. Indicated treatment: roughly ten-day PBMC culture with coronavirus spike peptide pools or control peptides (ViraFEST assay). One should note that the unexposed donor's CD4+ T cells were collected before the COVID-19 pandemic (2011-2018). Cultured CD4+ T-cell DNA underwent Oncomine TCR Beta short-read sequencing. Via MiXCR, TCRdb re-called the PCR reads, giving one row per CDR3 protein. The sample consists of about 2,300 distinct CDR3 sequences, around a third of them appearing once. The TCR sequence derives from a human donor in good health. Sequencing input: CD4+ T cells from blood, cultured in vitro.

The CDR3 DNA follows: TGTGCCAGCAGCGAACCAGGGGGCCCAGAGACCCAGTACTTC. Translating it yields CASSEPGGPETQYF. The chain uses TRBV9 and TRBJ2-5, with 8 bases lining up with TRBD1. CDR1 is SGDLS and CDR2 is YYNGEE in the germline V gene. This CDR3 contains 14 residues. V dropped 3 bases and J dropped 4; count of bases not matched to a gene: 5. Using reference TRBV9 and TRBJ2-5 for the parts outside the CDR3, the full variable domain is DSGVTQTPKHLITATGQRVTLRCSPRSGDLSVYWYQQSLDQGLQFLIQYYNGEERAKGNILERFSAQQFPDLHSELNLSSLELGDSALYFCASSEPGGPETQYFGPGTRLLVL.